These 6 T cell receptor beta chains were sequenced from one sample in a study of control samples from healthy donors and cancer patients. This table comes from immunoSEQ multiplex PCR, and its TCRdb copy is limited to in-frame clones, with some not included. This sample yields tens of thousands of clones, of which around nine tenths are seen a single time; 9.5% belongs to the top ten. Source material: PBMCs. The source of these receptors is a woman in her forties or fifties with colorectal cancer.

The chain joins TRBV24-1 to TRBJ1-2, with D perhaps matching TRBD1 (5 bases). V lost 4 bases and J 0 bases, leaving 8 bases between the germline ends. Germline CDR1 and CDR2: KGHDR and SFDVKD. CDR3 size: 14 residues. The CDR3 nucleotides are TGTGCCACCAGTGACGGGGCAGCTAACTATGGCTACACCTTC. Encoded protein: CATSDGAANYGYTF.

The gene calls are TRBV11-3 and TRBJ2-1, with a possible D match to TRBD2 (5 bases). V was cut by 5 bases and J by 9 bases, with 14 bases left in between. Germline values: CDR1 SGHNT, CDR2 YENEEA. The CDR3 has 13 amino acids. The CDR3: CASSAGMVGEQFF. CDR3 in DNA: TGTGCCAGCAGCGCCGGGATGGTGGGTGAGCAGTTCTTC.

CDR3 sequence reads: CASSTGGSNQPQHF. The CDR3, as DNA: TGTGCCAGCTCGACGGGGGGTAGCAATCAGCCCCAGCATTTT. V and J are TRBV18 and TRBJ1-5; a weak D match, TRBD1 (5 bases). Trimming left V 6 bases short and J 0 bases short, with 9 bases between. Germline V gene data show CDR1 as KGHSH and CDR2 as LQKENI. The CDR3 loop spans 14 amino acids. Supplemented by reference TRBV18 and TRBJ1-5, the full variable domain reads NAGVMQNPRHLVRRRGQEARLRCSPMKGHSHVYWYRQLPEEGLKFMVYLQKENIIDESGMPKERFSAEFPKEGPSILRIQQVVRGDSAAYFCASSTGGSNQPQHFGDGTRLSIL.

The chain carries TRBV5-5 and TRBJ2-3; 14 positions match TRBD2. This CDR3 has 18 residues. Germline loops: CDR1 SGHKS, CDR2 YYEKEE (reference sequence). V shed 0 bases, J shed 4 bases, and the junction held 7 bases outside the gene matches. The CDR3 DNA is TGTGCCAGCAGCTTGGCCGGGACTAGCGGGGGCGTCGCAGATACGCAGTATTTT. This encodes CASSLAGTSGGVADTQYF. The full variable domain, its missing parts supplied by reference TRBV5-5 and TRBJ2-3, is DAGVTQSPTHLIKTRGQQVTLRCSPISGHKSVSWYQQVLGQGPQFIFQYYEKEERGRGNFPDRFSARQFPNYSSELNVNALLLGDSALYLCASSLAGTSGGVADTQYFGPGTRLTVL.

In DNA form, the CDR3 reads TGTGCCAGCAGCCGAGGGACAGGGCAAACCTACGAGCAGTACGTC. Translating it yields CASSRGTGQTYEQYV. The chain couples TRBV5-5 to TRBJ2-7, with 9 bases fitting TRBD1. This CDR3 has 15 amino acids. Germline-derived CDR1 and CDR2 are SGHKS and YYEKEE (reference sequence). V lost 4 bases, J lost 2 bases, and 7 bases stayed unmatched.

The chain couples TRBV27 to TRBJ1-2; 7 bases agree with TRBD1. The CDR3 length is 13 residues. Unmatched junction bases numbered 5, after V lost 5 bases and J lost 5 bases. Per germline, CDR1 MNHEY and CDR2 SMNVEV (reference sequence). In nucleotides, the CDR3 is TGTGCCAGCAGTAAAACAGGGGCATATGGCTACACCTTC. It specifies CASSKTGAYGYTF.